A selection of T cell receptor beta chains follows, all from one sample in a study of shared clonotypes between healthy human individuals. TCRdb keeps only in-frame clones here, not all; method: immunoSEQ multiplex PCR. The repertoire holds over a million clones, 75% to 80% seen once, with roughly 0.56% in the top ten. The source material was memory CD4+ T cells from PBMCs. The source of these receptors is a man aged 18 to 29 in good health. Some clones in this sample may be carry-over from other donors' samples. CDR3s include the opening cysteine and the closing phenylalanine or tryptophan. The D gene is left open where the match is weak. Part of the rows lack a size; the others show once, few, many or a class for expanded clones.

J | size | D | V | CDR3 | DNA
TRBJ1-2 | NA | NA | TRBV14 | CASSQERGGRLNYGYTF | TGTGCCAGCAGCCAAGAGCGGGGAGGGCGCCTAAACTATGGCTACACCTTC
TRBJ2-7 | NA | NA | TRBV18 | CASSPHADGYEQYF | TGTGCCAGCTCACCACACGCGGATGGATACGAGCAGTACTTC
TRBJ1-4 | NA | NA | TRBV7-8 | CASSLMGTQSTNEKLFF | TGTGCCAGCAGCTTAATGGGGACCCAATCAACTAATGAAAAACTGTTTTTT
TRBJ1-2 | NA | NA | TRBV5-1 | CASSSFISSQQGYTF | TGCGCCAGCAGCTCCTTTATTAGTAGTCAACAAGGCTACACCTTC
TRBJ2-5 | NA | TRBD1 | TRBV2 | CASSDRTGGKTQYF | TGTGCCAGCAGTGATAGAACAGGGGGCAAGACCCAGTACTTC
TRBJ2-1 | NA | NA | TRBV30 | CAWSHARDEQFF | TGTGCCTGGAGTCACGCTAGGGATGAGCAGTTCTTC
TRBJ2-1 | NA | NA | TRBV21-1 | CASSKEGQRYHEQFF | TGTGCCAGCAGCAAAGAGGGACAGCGCTACCATGAGCAGTTCTTC
TRBJ2-1 | NA | TRBD2 | TRBV18 | CASSPPAGGFYEQFF | TGTGCCAGCTCACCCCCAGCGGGAGGATTTTATGAGCAGTTCTTC
TRBJ2-7 | once | NA | TRBV10-3 | CAIRQRQWDHEQYF | TGTGCCATCAGACAAAGGCAGTGGGACCACGAGCAGTACTTC
TRBJ2-3 | NA | NA | TRBV18 | CASSPSITDTQYF | TGTGCCAGCTCACCAAGCATCACAGATACGCAGTATTTT
TRBJ1-3 | NA | NA | TRBV5-1 | CASSPGPQASGNTIYF | TGCGCCAGCAGCCCCGGGCCGCAGGCCTCTGGAAACACCATATATTTT
TRBJ1-4 | NA | NA | TRBV28 | CASTTGGSRNEKLFF | TGTGCCAGCACCACAGGAGGCAGCCGAAATGAAAAACTGTTTTTT
TRBJ1-1 | NA | TRBD1 | TRBV5-4 | CASSLSYLQGDKAFF | TGTGCCAGCAGCCTCTCGTACCTCCAGGGGGATAAAGCTTTCTTT
TRBJ2-2 | NA | TRBD2 | TRBV29-1 | CSAAGLAGGLGGELFF | TGCAGCGCCGCGGGTCTAGCGGGAGGGCTGGGCGGGGAGCTGTTTTTT
TRBJ2-7 | few | TRBD1 | TRBV9 | CASSGTGGSYEQYF | TGTGCCAGTTCCGGGACAGGGGGCTCCTACGAGCAGTACTTC
TRBJ1-5 | few | TRBD1 | TRBV5-6 | CASSLGQGSNQPQHF | TGTGCCAGCAGCTTGGGACAGGGTAGCAATCAGCCCCAGCATTTT
TRBJ2-1 | many | TRBD2 | TRBV18 | CASSPRALAGVNEQFF | TGTGCCAGCTCACCACGGGCTCTAGCGGGAGTCAATGAGCAGTTCTTC
TRBJ2-7 | NA | NA | TRBV28 | CASRSPVDSYEQYF | TGTGCCAGCAGATCGCCCGTAGACTCCTACGAGCAGTACTTC
TRBJ2-7 | NA | NA | TRBV20-1 | CSAGASLGQYF | TGCAGTGCGGGGGCCTCACTGGGGCAGTACTTC
TRBJ1-5 | few | NA | TRBV7-2 | CASSPVWSGSNQPQHF | TGTGCCAGCAGCCCCGTTTGGTCGGGCAGCAATCAGCCCCAGCATTTT
TRBJ2-3 | NA | NA | TRBV9 | CASSVASNGGASTDTQYF | TGTGCCAGCAGCGTAGCATCTAACGGGGGAGCTAGCACAGATACGCAGTATTTT
TRBJ1-5 | NA | NA | TRBV18 | CASSPNGGADQPQHF | TGTGCCAGCTCACCAAATGGGGGAGCAGATCAGCCCCAGCATTTT
TRBJ2-1 | NA | TRBD2 | TRBV6-1 | CASSVGLAGILNEQFF | TGTGCCAGCAGTGTGGGACTAGCCGGAATCCTAAATGAGCAGTTCTTC
TRBJ2-5 | once | TRBD1 | TRBV14 | CASRRQGAETQYF | TGTGCCAGCAGAAGACAGGGTGCGGAGACCCAGTACTTC
TRBJ2-5 | few | NA | TRBV19 | CASSIHRLGETQYF | TGTGCCAGTAGTATCCACCGACTAGGAGAGACCCAGTACTTC
TRBJ2-1 | once | TRBD2 | TRBV28 | CASSPSGGAMYNEQFF | TGTGCCAGCAGTCCATCGGGAGGGGCAATGTACAATGAGCAGTTCTTC
TRBJ2-5 | NA | NA | TRBV29-1 | CSVPDRQETQYF | TGCAGCGTCCCAGACAGACAAGAGACCCAGTACTTC
TRBJ1-2 | NA | NA | TRBV7-9 | CASSLVSKGGYTF | TGTGCCAGCAGCTTAGTTTCTAAGGGGGGCTACACCTTC
TRBJ1-5 | NA | NA | TRBV19 | CASNLDRNQPQHF | TGTGCCAGTAATCTGGACAGAAATCAGCCCCAGCATTTT